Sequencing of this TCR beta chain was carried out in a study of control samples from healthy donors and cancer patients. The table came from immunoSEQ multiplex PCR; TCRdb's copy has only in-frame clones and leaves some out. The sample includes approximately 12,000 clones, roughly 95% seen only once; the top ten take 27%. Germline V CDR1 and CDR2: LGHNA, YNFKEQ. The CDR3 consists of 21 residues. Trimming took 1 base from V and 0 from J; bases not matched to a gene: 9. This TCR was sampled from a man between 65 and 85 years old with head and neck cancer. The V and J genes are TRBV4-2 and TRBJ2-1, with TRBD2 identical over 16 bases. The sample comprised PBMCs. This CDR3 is CASSQGIPGLAGGSSYNEQFF. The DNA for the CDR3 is TGTGCCAGCAGCCAAGGGATTCCGGGACTAGCGGGAGGGAGCTCCTACAATGAGCAGTTCTTC.